The 17 T cell receptor beta chains presented below share a single source sample, sequenced in a study of blood T cell repertoires in COVID-19. Using immunoSEQ multiplex PCR, the repertoire was profiled, and TCRdb retains in-frame clones only, with some absent. The sample has approximately 250,000 clones, 70% to 90% seen once. Material for sequencing was peripheral blood. Source of these receptors: a man between 45 and 60 years old with COVID-19, enrolled during active disease.

This chain connects TRBV6-5 to TRBJ2-1; TRBD1 is a possible D gene (5 bases). Trimming took 8 bases from V and 0 from J, leaving 11 bases between them. Germline CDR1 is MNHEY and CDR2 is SVGAGI. The CDR3 length is 14 residues. CDR3 amino acids: CASQSTASYNEQFF. CDR3 bases: TGTGCCAGCCAATCGACAGCCTCCTACAATGAGCAGTTCTTC.

V usage is TRBV4-3 and J usage is TRBJ1-5, with D possibly being TRBD1 (5 bases). Trimming took 4 bases from V and 2 from J, leaving 9 bases between them. The CDR3 is 14 amino acids. CDR1 is LGHNA and CDR2 is YSLEER in the germline V gene. CDR3 loop: CASSLGHGNQPQHF. In DNA, the CDR3 is TGCGCCAGCAGCCTGGGGCACGGCAATCAGCCCCAGCATTTT.

The chain recombines TRBV19 with TRBJ2-5; TRBD2 matches at 8 bases. V was clipped by 8 bases and J by 2 bases; unmatched bases: 16. Germline lookup yields CDR1 LNHDA and CDR2 SQIVND (reference sequence). The CDR3 is 17 amino acids. As DNA, the CDR3 is TGTGCCAGTTCGGTACTTATCGCGGGGGGAAGTCAAGAGACCCAGTACTTC. Protein: CASSVLIAGGSQETQYF.

J is TRBJ1-1 and V is TRBV11-1; 8 positions match TRBD1. CDR1 is SGHAT, CDR2 FQDESV, per germline (reference sequence). The CDR3 covers 16 residues. V lost 2 bases and J lost 5; bases outside the gene matches: 10. CDR3 in DNA: TGTGCCAGCAGCTTATCAGGGGGCGCCCGAAATACTGAAGCTTTCTTT. Its translation: CASSLSGGARNTEAFF.

The rearrangement joins TRBV9 to TRBJ2-2; D is possibly TRBD2 (7 bases). Germline CDR1 and CDR2: SGDLS and YYNGEE. This CDR3 has 17 residues. Trimming stripped 4 bases from V and 6 bases from J, with 22 bases between. The CDR3 region is CASSPHDAGAPPGELFF. The CDR3 nucleotides read TGTGCCAGCAGCCCACACGACGCGGGGGCGCCTCCCGGGGAGCTGTTTTTT.

Here the CDR3 DNA reads TGTGCCAGTAGTATCCTGGGACTAGCCGGAGAGACCCAGTACTTC. This sequence encodes CASSILGLAGETQYF. The rearrangement joins TRBV19 to TRBJ2-5; 9 bases match TRBD2. CDR1 is LNHDA, CDR2 SQIVND, per germline (reference sequence). V shed 3 bases and J 4 bases; nucleotides not matched to a gene: 6. This CDR3 is 15 amino acids long.

A single count supports this clone. The chain carries TRBV6-1 and TRBJ2-7; 10 bases map to TRBD2. Looked up from germline, CDR1 is MNHNS and CDR2 is SASEGT. CDR3 size: 14 residues. Trimming took 3 bases from V and 3 from J; bases not matched to a gene: 2. CDR3 amino acids: CASSEQRGGYEQYF. DNA of the CDR3: TGTGCCAGCAGTGAGCAGCGGGGGGGCTACGAGCAGTACTTC.

This chain joins TRBV2 and TRBJ1-6, with 9 bases matching TRBD1. This CDR3 spans 13 amino acids. CDR1 and CDR2 from the germline V gene are SNHLY and FYNNEI. V dropped 7 bases and J dropped 7; count of bases not matched to a gene: 2. The CDR3 region is CASTGTGNSPLHF. CDR3 DNA sequence: TGTGCCAGCACCGGGACAGGGAATTCACCCCTCCACTTT.

CDR3 residues: CASSPRTSGATYEQYF. Here the CDR3 DNA reads TGCGCCAGCAGCCCCAGGACTAGCGGGGCCACCTACGAGCAGTACTTC. V usage is TRBV5-1 and J usage is TRBJ2-7; 12 bases agree with TRBD2. The CDR3 totals 16 residues. J lost 2 bases, V lost 4 bases, and 7 bases had no gene match. Germline V lookup: CDR1 SGHRS, CDR2 YFSETQ. Full variable domain (missing parts from reference TRBV5-1 and TRBJ2-7): KAGVTQTPRYLIKTRGQQVTLSCSPISGHRSVSWYQQTPGQGLQFLFEYFSETQRNKGNFPGRFSGRQFSNSRSEMNVSTLELGDSALYLCASSPRTSGATYEQYFGPGTRLTVT.

V usage is TRBV5-5 and J usage is TRBJ2-5; D not resolved. CDR3 length equals 13 residues. Germline-derived CDR1 and CDR2 are SGHKS and YYEKEE (reference sequence). The germline V and J ends were trimmed by 4 bases and 0 bases, with 7 bases remaining between them. The DNA of the CDR3 is TGTGCCAGCAGCCTTTTGTACCAAGAGACCCAGTACTTC. This encodes CASSLLYQETQYF.

The chain has TRBV6-2 or TRBV6-3 and TRBJ2-7; weak D call: TRBD1 (6 bases). This CDR3 is 16 amino acids long. Trimming cost V 4 bases and J 2 bases, with 18 bases left between them. Germline values: CDR1 MNHEY, CDR2 SVGEGT. The CDR3: CASSSPRTGYTYEQYF. The DNA of the CDR3 is TGTGCCAGCAGTTCCCCCCGCACAGGGTATACCTACGAGCAGTACTTC.

This rearrangement joins TRBV5-4 to TRBJ2-5; 7 bases line up with TRBD1. The V gene end was trimmed by 4 bases and the J gene end by 2 bases; junction bases not matched to a gene: 5. The CDR3 extends over 14 amino acids. The V gene's germline CDR1 is SGHNT and CDR2 YYREEE (reference sequence). CDR3 sequence: CASSPGTEQETQYF. In DNA, the CDR3 is TGTGCCAGCAGCCCCGGGACAGAACAAGAGACCCAGTACTTC.

V usage is TRBV28 and J usage is TRBJ1-1; perhaps TRBD1 as D (5 bases). V dropped 8 bases and J dropped 0 bases, with 13 bases sitting between them. CDR1 MDHEN and CDR2 SYDVKM come from the germline V gene. CDR3 size: 14 residues. CDR3 bases: TGTGCCAGCGGATTTAGGGGCATGAACACTGAAGCTTTCTTT. Translation gives CASGFRGMNTEAFF.

The J gene is TRBJ2-7, the V gene TRBV7-9; 8 bases line up with TRBD1. CDR1 is SEHNR and CDR2 is FQNEAQ in the germline V gene (reference sequence). V trimming: 1 base; J trimming: 0 bases; junction bases outside the gene matches: 11. The CDR3 is made up of 18 amino acids. The DNA for the CDR3 is TGTGCCAGCAGCTTAGGTCCAGGGGGCAGTTTGAGCTCCTACGAGCAGTACTTC. Residues: CASSLGPGGSLSSYEQYF.

J is TRBJ2-7 and V is TRBV4-1; 11 bases agree with TRBD2. The junction had 4 bases not matched to a gene; V was cut back by 1 base and J by 2 bases. This CDR3 is built from 16 residues. Per germline, CDR1 MGHRA and CDR2 YSYEKL. The CDR3 nucleotides read TGCGCCAGCAGCCAAGCGATTAGCGGGGGGGCCTACGAGCAGTACTTC. Amino acid sequence: CASSQAISGGAYEQYF.

This chain uses TRBV5-1 with TRBJ1-4, with TRBD1 matching 7 bases. Unmatched junction bases numbered 8, after V lost 4 bases and J lost 2 bases. Germline V gene sequence: CDR1 SGHRS, CDR2 YFSETQ. The CDR3 is 16 residues long. This CDR3 is CASSLMTGWTNEKLFF. The CDR3 nucleotides are TGCGCCAGCAGCCTGATGACAGGGTGGACTAATGAAAAACTGTTTTTT.

The chain combines TRBV12-3 or TRBV12-4 with TRBJ1-2; D might be TRBD1 (6 bases). The CDR3 is 12 residues long. V lost 2 bases and J lost 8, with 9 bases in between. CDR3 region: CASSLSGVGYTF. The DNA of the CDR3 is TGTGCCAGCAGTTTATCAGGGGTCGGCTACACCTTC.